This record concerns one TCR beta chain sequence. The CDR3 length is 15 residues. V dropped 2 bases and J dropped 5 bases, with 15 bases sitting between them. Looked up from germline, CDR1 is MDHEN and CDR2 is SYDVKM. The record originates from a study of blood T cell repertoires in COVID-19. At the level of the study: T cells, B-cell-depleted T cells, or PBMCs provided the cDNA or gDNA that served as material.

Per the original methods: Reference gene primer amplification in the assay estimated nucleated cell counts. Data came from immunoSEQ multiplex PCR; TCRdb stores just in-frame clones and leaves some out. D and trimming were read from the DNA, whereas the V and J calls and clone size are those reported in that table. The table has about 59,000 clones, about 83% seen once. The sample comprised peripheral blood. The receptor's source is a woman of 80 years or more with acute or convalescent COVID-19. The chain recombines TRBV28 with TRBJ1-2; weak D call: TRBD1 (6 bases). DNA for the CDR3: TGTGCCAGCAGTTTACCCGGGAGGGGGAGATATGGCTACACCTTC. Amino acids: CASSLPGRGRYGYTF.